This TCR beta chain is from a study of cytomegalovirus exposure and HLA in healthy donors. CDR3 length: 14 amino acids. Germline lookup yields CDR1 SGHVS and CDR2 FNYEAQ. The primer mix had 60 Vbeta and 13 Jbeta primers. Some clones are missing from TCRdb's copy, which holds only in-frame ones; the method was immunoSEQ multiplex PCR. Of about 160,000 clones in the sample, 65% to 85% are singletons; the top ten hold around 6.7%. Specimen: PBMCs. This chain connects TRBV7-6 to TRBJ2-5; D unclear. The J call may be incorrect, as the DNA end agrees better with TRBJ2-7. This clonotype was obtained from a woman aged 25 to 45 in good health and CMV-seropositive. The CDR3 DNA follows: TGTGCCAGCAGCTTAGCACCGGGTTCCTACGAGCAGTACTTC. This codes for CASSLAPGSYEQYF.